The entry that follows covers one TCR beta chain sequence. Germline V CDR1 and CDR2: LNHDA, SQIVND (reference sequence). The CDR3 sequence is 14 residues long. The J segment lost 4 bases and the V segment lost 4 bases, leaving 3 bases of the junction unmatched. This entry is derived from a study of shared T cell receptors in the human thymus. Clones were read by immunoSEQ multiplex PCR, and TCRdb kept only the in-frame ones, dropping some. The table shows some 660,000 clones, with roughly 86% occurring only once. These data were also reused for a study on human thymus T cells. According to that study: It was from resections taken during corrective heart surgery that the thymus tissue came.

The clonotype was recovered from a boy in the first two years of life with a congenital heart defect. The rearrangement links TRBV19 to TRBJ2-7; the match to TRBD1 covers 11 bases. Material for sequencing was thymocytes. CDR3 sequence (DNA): TGTGCCAGTAGTAAACGGGACAGGGGGTACGAGCAGTACTTC. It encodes CASSKRDRGYEQYF.